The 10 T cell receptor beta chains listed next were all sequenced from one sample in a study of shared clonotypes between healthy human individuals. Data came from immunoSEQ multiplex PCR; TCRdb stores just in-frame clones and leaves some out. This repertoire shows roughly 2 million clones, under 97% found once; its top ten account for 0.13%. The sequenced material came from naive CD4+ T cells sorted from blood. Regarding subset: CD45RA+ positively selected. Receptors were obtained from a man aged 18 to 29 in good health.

CDR3 loop: CASSLSTAGQPQHF. The DNA of the CDR3 is TGTGCCAGCAGTTTATCAACAGCGGGACAGCCCCAGCATTTT. V gene TRBV27 combines with J gene TRBJ1-5; D gene ambiguous. Trimming took 0 bases from V and 7 from J, leaving 10 bases between them. CDR3 length equals 14 residues. The germline CDR1 and CDR2 sequences are MNHEY and SMNVEV (reference sequence).

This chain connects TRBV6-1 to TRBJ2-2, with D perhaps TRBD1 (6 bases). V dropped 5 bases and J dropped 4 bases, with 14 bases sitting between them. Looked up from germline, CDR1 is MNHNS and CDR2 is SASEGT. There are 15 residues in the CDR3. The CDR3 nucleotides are TGTGCCAGCAGTCCCCGGACAGCCGGCACCGGGGAGCTGTTTTTT. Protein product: CASSPRTAGTGELFF.

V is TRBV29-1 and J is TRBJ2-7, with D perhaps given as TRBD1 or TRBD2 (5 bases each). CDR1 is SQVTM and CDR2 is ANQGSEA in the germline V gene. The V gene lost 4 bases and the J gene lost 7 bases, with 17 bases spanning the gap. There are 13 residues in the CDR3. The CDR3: CSVGGTDPKEQYF. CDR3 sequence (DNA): TGCAGCGTTGGGGGGACGGACCCTAAGGAGCAGTACTTC.

The CDR3 reads CASSEVYTGELFF. The CDR3 DNA reads TGTGCCAGCAGTGAGGTATACACCGGGGAGCTGTTTTTT. The chain has TRBV6-1 and TRBJ2-2; D is undetermined. Trimming took off 3 bases at V and 3 bases at J, with 5 bases between the two ends. The CDR3 spans 13 residues. Germline assignment: CDR1 MNHNS and CDR2 SASEGT.

CDR3 sequence: CASSRGNQETQYF. The CDR3 region has the DNA TGTGCCAGCAGCCGGGGCAACCAAGAGACCCAGTACTTC. The chain couples TRBV5-6 to TRBJ2-5; tentatively, D is TRBD1 or TRBD2 (5 bases each). Germline lookup yields CDR1 SGHDT and CDR2 YYEEEE. The CDR3 is 13 amino acids. Deletions cut 4 bases from V and 0 bases from J, with 7 bases between.

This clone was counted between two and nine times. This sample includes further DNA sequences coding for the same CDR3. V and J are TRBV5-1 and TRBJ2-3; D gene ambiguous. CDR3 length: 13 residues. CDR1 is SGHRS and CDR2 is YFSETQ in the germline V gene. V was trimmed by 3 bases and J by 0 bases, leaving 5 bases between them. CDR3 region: CASSSTSTDTQYF. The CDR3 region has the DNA TGCGCCAGCAGCTCTACTAGCACAGATACGCAGTATTTT.

The CDR3, as DNA: TGTGCCTGGAGGAAGCAGGGGGTGGGTGGAAACACCATATATTTT. It is translated as CAWRKQGVGGNTIYF. The chain recombines TRBV30 with TRBJ1-3; TRBD1 matches at 7 bases. The CDR3 is made up of 15 amino acids. Germline CDR1 reads GTSNPN; CDR2 reads SVGIG (reference sequence). The V gene end was trimmed by 3 bases and the J gene end by 3 bases; junction bases not matched to a gene: 8.

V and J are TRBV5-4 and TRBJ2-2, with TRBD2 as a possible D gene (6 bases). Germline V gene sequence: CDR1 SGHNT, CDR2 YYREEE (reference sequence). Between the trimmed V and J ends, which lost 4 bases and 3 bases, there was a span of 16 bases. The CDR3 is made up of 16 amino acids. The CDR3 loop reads CASSPGSITYTGELFF. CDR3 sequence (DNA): TGTGCCAGCAGCCCCGGGAGCATCACTTACACCGGGGAGCTGTTTTTT.

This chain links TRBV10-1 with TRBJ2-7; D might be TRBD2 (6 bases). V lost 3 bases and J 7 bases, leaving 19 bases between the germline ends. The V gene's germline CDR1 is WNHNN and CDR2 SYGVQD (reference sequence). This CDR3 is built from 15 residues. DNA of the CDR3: TGCGCCAGCAGTGACCCCCGTTTGGGCGCGGGGGAGCAGTACTTC. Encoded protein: CASSDPRLGAGEQYF.

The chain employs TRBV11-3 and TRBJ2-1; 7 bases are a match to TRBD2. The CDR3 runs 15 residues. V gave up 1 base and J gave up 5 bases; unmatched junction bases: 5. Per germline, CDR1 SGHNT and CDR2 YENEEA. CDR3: CASSLGGGSDNEQFF. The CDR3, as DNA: TGTGCCAGCAGCTTAGGCGGGGGTTCGGACAATGAGCAGTTCTTC.